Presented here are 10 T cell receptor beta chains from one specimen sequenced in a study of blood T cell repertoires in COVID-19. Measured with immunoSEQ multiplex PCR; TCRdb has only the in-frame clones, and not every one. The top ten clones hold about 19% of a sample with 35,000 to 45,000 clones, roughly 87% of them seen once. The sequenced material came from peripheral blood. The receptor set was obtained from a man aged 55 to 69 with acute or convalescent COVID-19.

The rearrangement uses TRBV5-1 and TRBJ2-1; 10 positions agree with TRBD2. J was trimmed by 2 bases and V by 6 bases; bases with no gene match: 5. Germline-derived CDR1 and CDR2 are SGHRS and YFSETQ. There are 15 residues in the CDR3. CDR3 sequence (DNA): TGCGCCAGCAATCCCGGGACTAGCGCCTACAATGAGCAGTTCTTC. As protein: CASNPGTSAYNEQFF.

CDR3 sequence reads: CASSLPGLGSYEQYF. DNA of the CDR3: TGCGCCAGCAGCCTACCGGGACTAGGAAGCTACGAGCAGTACTTC. The chain uses TRBV5-1 and TRBJ2-7; TRBD2 matches at 8 bases. Per the germline V gene, CDR1 is SGHRS and CDR2 is YFSETQ. The CDR3 is 15 amino acids. V was clipped by 4 bases and J by 3 bases; unmatched bases: 9.

In DNA form, the CDR3 reads TGTGCCAGCAGCTTAGGAGCGGGAGGGTGGAACACCGGGGAGCTGTTTTTT. It translates to CASSLGAGGWNTGELFF. The chain uses TRBV11-2 and TRBJ2-2; 10 nucleotides line up with TRBD2. J lost 1 base, V lost 1 base, and 3 bases had no gene match. The CDR3 totals 17 residues. The germline V gene has CDR1 SGHAT and CDR2 FQNNGV. Using reference TRBV11-2 and TRBJ2-2 for the parts outside the CDR3, the full variable domain is EAGVAQSPRYKIIEKRQSVAFWCNPISGHATLYWYQQILGQGPKLLIQFQNNGVVDDSQLPKDRFSAERLKGVDSTLKIQPAKLEDSAVYLCASSLGAGGWNTGELFFGEGSRLTVL.

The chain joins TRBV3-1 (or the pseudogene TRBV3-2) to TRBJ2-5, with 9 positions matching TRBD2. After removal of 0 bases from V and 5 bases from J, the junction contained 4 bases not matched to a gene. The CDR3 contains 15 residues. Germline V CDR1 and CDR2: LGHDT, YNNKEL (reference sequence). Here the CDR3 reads CASSQEGLAKETQYF. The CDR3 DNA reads TGTGCCAGCAGCCAAGAGGGACTAGCTAAGGAGACCCAGTACTTC.

The chain's CDR3 is CASSGTSGAYTQYF. The CDR3 DNA is TGCGCCAGCAGCGGGACTAGCGGGGCTTATACGCAGTATTTT. J is TRBJ2-3 and V is TRBV5-1, with 13 nucleotides matching TRBD2. CDR1 SGHRS and CDR2 YFSETQ come from the germline V gene. The CDR3 is 14 residues long. J was trimmed by 7 bases and V by 4 bases; bases with no gene match: 3.

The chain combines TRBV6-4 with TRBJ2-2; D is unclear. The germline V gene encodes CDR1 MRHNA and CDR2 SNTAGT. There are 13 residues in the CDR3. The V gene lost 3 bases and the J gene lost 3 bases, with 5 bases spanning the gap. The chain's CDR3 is CASSDRYTGELFF. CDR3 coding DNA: TGTGCCAGCAGTGATCGGTACACCGGGGAGCTGTTTTTT.

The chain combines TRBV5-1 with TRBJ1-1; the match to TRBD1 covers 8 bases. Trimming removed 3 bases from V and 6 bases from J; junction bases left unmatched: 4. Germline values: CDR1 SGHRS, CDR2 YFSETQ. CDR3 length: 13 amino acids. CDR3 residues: CASSWDRPSEAFF. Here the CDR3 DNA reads TGCGCCAGCAGCTGGGACAGGCCCTCTGAAGCTTTCTTT.

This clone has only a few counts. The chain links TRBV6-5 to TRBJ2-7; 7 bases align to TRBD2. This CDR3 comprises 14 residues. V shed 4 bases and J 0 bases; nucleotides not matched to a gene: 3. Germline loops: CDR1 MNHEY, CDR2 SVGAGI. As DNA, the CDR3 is TGTGCCAGCAGTTCCAGCGGGAACTCCTACGAGCAGTACTTC. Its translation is CASSSSGNSYEQYF.

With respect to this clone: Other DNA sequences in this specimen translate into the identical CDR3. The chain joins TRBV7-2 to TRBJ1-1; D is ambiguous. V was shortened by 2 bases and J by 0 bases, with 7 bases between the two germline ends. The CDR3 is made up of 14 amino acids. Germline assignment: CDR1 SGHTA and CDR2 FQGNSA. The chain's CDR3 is CASSLQAMNTEAFF. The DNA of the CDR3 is TGTGCCAGCAGCTTACAGGCCATGAACACTGAAGCTTTCTTT.

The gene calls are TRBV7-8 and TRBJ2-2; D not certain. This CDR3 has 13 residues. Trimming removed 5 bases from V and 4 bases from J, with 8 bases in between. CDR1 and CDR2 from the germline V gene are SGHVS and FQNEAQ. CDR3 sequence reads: CASSPRVTGELFF. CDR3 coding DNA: TGTGCCAGCAGCCCTCGTGTCACCGGGGAGCTGTTTTTT.